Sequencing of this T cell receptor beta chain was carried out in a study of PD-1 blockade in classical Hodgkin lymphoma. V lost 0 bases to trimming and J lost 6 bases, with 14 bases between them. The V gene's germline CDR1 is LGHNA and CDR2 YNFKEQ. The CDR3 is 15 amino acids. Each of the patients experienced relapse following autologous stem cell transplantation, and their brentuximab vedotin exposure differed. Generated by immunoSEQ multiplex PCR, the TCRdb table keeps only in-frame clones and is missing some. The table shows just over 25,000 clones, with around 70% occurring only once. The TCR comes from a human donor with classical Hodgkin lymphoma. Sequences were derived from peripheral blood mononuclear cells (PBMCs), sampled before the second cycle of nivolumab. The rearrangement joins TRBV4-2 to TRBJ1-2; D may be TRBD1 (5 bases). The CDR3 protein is CASSQDLGRENGYTF. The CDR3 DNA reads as TGTGCCAGCAGCCAAGATCTCGGCAGGGAGAATGGCTACACCTTC.